Included here is one T cell receptor beta chain sequence, with context. TCRdb independently ran MiXCR on the 5' RACE reads; one entry per CDR3 protein. Of fewer than 250,000 distinct CDR3 sequences listed, 7% to 8.5% are singletons. Trimming left V 2 bases short and J 2 bases short, with 14 bases between. This CDR3 comprises 16 residues. Germline CDR1 and CDR2: MNHEY and SMNVEV (reference sequence). These data originate in a study of identical twins. The same sample was also used in a study of yellow fever vaccine responses in identical twins.

The J gene is TRBJ2-3, the V gene TRBV27, with D possibly being TRBD1 (6 bases). The sequenced sample consisted of CD8+ T cells sorted from blood. This clonotype originated in a woman between 18 and 30 years old in good health. CDR3 amino acids: CASSLITGTTTDTQYF. The CDR3 region has the DNA TGTGCCAGCAGTTTAATCACCGGGACAACCACAGATACGCAGTATTTT.